This T cell receptor (beta chain) is drawn from a study of blood T cell repertoires in COVID-19. Study summary: Sites across the United States, Italy and Spain contributed samples from acute and convalescent COVID-19.

Germline CDR1 is SEHNR and CDR2 is FQNEAQ (reference sequence). V was clipped by 1 base and J by 7 bases, with 14 bases between them. The CDR3 contains 15 residues. Original processing methods: Reference gene primer amplification gave nucleated cell count estimates. The protocol was immunoSEQ multiplex PCR, while the TCRdb copy is restricted to in-frame clones and leaves out a portion. That table is the source of V, J and clone size, and D and trimming were worked out from the DNA. The profile shows about 84,000 clones, 75% to 85% of them singletons. The chain employs TRBV7-9 and TRBJ2-1; D is possibly TRBD1 (6 bases). Sequenced: peripheral blood. The sequence derives from a woman older than 75 with acute or convalescent COVID-19. The CDR3 is CASSLGGRSTNEQFF. CDR3 bases: TGTGCCAGCAGCTTAGGGGGGCGTTCTACGAATGAGCAGTTCTTC. The complete variable domain, with remaining parts taken from reference TRBV7-9 and TRBJ2-1, reads DTGVSQNPRHKITKRGQNVTFRCDPISEHNRLYWYRQTLGQGPEFLTYFQNEAQLEKSRLLSDRFSAERPKGSFSTLEIQRTEQGDSAMYLCASSLGGRSTNEQFFGPGTRLTVL.